The sequence of this T cell receptor beta chain was determined in a study of blood T cell repertoires in COVID-19 (TCRdb year 2020). General notes on the study: The collaborator samples originated in the United States, Italy and Spain and spanned the acute and convalescent phases of COVID-19. The prospective study material was composed of cDNA or gDNA derived from T cells, B-cell-depleted T cells, or PBMCs. Deeply sampled blood TCRbeta repertoires from subjects exposed to, actively infected with, or recovered from COVID-19 were included in the dataset. The repertoires were released in a freely available public database intended as a resource for research on the immune response to SARS-CoV-2. The samples were drawn from the first 160 participants of the ongoing ImmuneRACE study and from 1,254 subjects provided by 6 global collaborators. A de-identified subject ID, COVID-19 status, age in years and sex were almost always included in the sample metadata. Where HLA class I and class II types were available, the types were taken from metadata supplied by the sample provider, not from assay-based typing. The paper's findings and limits, for the study overall: The amount of clinical and demographic metadata varied by source and participant and was provided uncurated.

TCRbeta CDR3 regions were amplified from genomic DNA by means of the immunoSEQ Assay, a bias-controlled multiplex PCR. For the original study's pipeline: The number of nucleated cells in each sample was estimated by amplification of reference gene primers within the assay. Sequence reads were collapsed and filtered to measure the absolute abundance of every unique TCRbeta CDR3 rearrangement. For each sample, productive Simpson clonality was calculated as the square root of Simpson's diversity index across productive rearrangements. The immuneACCESS repertoire file appears here via TCRdb, limited to in-frame rearrangements. These files lack a portion of the clones; in checked studies, under half of the deficit traces to unresolved V genes, and the cause of the others is not known. V and J calls and clone size are given by that table; D and trimming were obtained from the DNA. This sample is represented by some 270,000 clones; about 85% of them were singletons. The ten largest clones represent roughly 0.87% of the sample.

In Seattle, one collaborating source enrolled patients while the infection was active and tracked those patients longitudinally over the course of disease. Whole blood was collected in K2EDTA tubes by collaborating institutions according to the institutions' own protocols. For TCRbeta analysis, collaborators shipped samples in one of three forms: frozen whole blood, isolated PBMCs, or DNA extracted from either of those sample types. As for this clone: Its antigen remains undetermined. No base quality values were provided; no much bigger clone lies one nucleotide off.

CDR3 length: 15 amino acids, cysteine to phenylalanine. The kept DNA is CDR3 alone, 45 bases in frame from the first base. V sheds 6 bases and J sheds 3 bases, leaving 19 bases between their ends. CDR1 and CDR2 were assigned from the germline V gene as SQVTM and ANQGSEA. This chain joins TRBV29-1 to TRBJ2-3; D gene: possibly TRBD2, on 6 matching bases. The sequence was obtained from a human donor with COVID-19, enrolled during active disease. The donor label of this sample is uncertain. The sample comprised peripheral blood. The CDR3 protein sequence reads: CSVGERGSGTDTQYF. The nucleotide sequence reads TGCAGCGTAGGGGAACGGGGGAGTGGGACAGATACGCAGTATTTT.